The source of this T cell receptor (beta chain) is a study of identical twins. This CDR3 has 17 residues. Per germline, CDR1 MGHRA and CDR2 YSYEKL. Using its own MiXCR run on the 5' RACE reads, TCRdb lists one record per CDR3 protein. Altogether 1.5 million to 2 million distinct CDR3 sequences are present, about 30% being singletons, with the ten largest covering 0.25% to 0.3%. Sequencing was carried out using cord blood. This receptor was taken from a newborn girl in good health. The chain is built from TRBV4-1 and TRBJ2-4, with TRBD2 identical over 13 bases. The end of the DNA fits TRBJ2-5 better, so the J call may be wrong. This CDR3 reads CASSHPTSGRSKETQYF. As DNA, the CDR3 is TGCGCCAGCAGCCACCCGACTAGCGGGAGGTCGAAAGAGACCCAGTACTTC.